The count of the clone carrying this T cell receptor (beta chain) is one. These data are taken from a study of T cell responses to AZD1222 COVID-19 vaccine. Trimming stripped 1 base from V and 0 bases from J, with 10 bases between. Germline V CDR1 and CDR2: SGHRS, YFSETQ. The CDR3 totals 15 residues. Using immunoSEQ multiplex PCR, the repertoire was profiled, and TCRdb retains in-frame clones only, with some absent. The sample has some 130,000 clones; 90% to 95% are singletons. The source of this sequence is an adult who received the AZD1222 COVID-19 vaccine. The specimen was peripheral blood, collected 28 days after the second AZD1222 dose. The genes are TRBV5-1 and TRBJ1-1; D uncertain. The CDR3 here is CASSLSADMNTEAFF. The DNA of the CDR3 is TGCGCCAGCAGCTTGTCGGCCGATATGAACACTGAAGCTTTCTTT.